The clone carrying this T cell receptor (beta chain) was seen at least ten times. In germline, CDR1 is LNHNV, CDR2 YYDKDF (reference sequence). V shed 1 base and J shed 11 bases, with 15 bases lying between them. This CDR3 is built from 14 residues. The sample comes from a study of CD8 T cells in ankylosing spondylitis. TCRdb independently ran MiXCR on the 5' RACE reads; one entry per CDR3 protein. Here the sample spans around 130,000 distinct CDR3 sequences, approximately 13% being singletons. Sequencing input: blood, either unsorted or a sorted T cell fraction (not recorded which). This sequence joins TRBV15 and TRBJ1-5, with unresolved D. The receptor was derived from a female donor with ankylosing spondylitis or in good health (not recorded which). The CDR3 nucleotides are TGTGCCACCAGCAGAGGGGTAGACCCTTCGGCCCAGCATTTT. It specifies CATSRGVDPSAQHF. The full variable domain, its missing parts supplied by reference TRBV15 and TRBJ1-5, is DAMVIQNPRYQVTQFGKPVTLSCSQTLNHNVMYWYQQKSSQAPKLLFHYYDKDFNNEADTPDNFQSRRPNTSFCFLDIRSPGLGDTAMYLCATSRGVDPSAQHFGDGTRLSIL.